This is a list of T cell receptor beta chains from one sample in a study of T cell repertoires in cytomegalovirus infection. In TCRdb, the reads were re-called with MiXCR into one record per CDR3 protein. The table has under 800,000 distinct CDR3 sequences, approximately 24% seen once. Specimen: CD8+ T cells from PBMCs. The receptor source for this set is a human donor in good health (CMV status not recorded). Some clones in this sample may be carry-over from other donors' samples. CDR3s include the opening cysteine and the closing phenylalanine or tryptophan. D genes are given only for firm matches. For some rows the clone size is stated as once, few or many, or as a class when expanded; others skip it.

CDR3aa: CASSYGPVDNEQFF; CDR3nt: TGTGCCAGCAGTTACGGACCAGTCGACAATGAGCAGTTCTTC; j_gene: TRBJ2-1; abundance: NA; v_gene: TRBV6-6; d_gene: NA
CDR3aa: CASSSPDFATDTQYF; CDR3nt: TGTGCCAGCAGTTCTCCGGACTTTGCCACAGATACGCAGTATTTT; j_gene: TRBJ2-3; abundance: many; v_gene: TRBV6-2/TRBV6-3; d_gene: NA
CDR3aa: CASSYWTGSNTEAFF; CDR3nt: TGTGCCAGCAGTTACTGGACAGGGTCTAACACTGAAGCTTTCTTT; j_gene: TRBJ1-1; abundance: NA; v_gene: TRBV6-5; d_gene: TRBD1
CDR3aa: CASSYTGTGDNEQFF; CDR3nt: TGTGCCAGCAGCTACACCGGGACAGGGGATAATGAGCAGTTCTTC; j_gene: TRBJ2-1; abundance: few; v_gene: TRBV7-9; d_gene: TRBD1
CDR3aa: CASRGQIRGYEQYF; CDR3nt: TGTGCCAGCAGGGGACAGATAAGGGGTTACGAGCAGTACTTC; j_gene: TRBJ2-7; abundance: many; v_gene: TRBV6-2/TRBV6-3; d_gene: TRBD1
CDR3aa: CASSPQQGRATEAFF; CDR3nt: TGTGCCAGCAGCCCCCAACAGGGGCGGGCCACTGAAGCTTTCTTT; j_gene: TRBJ1-1; abundance: few; v_gene: TRBV7-9; d_gene: TRBD1
CDR3aa: CSARPPMGVPYYEQYF; CDR3nt: TGCAGTGCTAGACCCCCGATGGGGGTGCCCTACTACGAGCAGTACTTC; j_gene: TRBJ2-7; abundance: few; v_gene: TRBV20-1; d_gene: NA
CDR3aa: CAILDSTDTQYF; CDR3nt: TGTGCCATCCTTGACAGCACAGATACGCAGTATTTT; j_gene: TRBJ2-3; abundance: few; v_gene: TRBV10-3; d_gene: NA
CDR3aa: CASSLGLGEGNQPQHF; CDR3nt: TGTGCCAGCAGTTTAGGTTTAGGTGAAGGCAATCAGCCCCAGCATTTT; j_gene: TRBJ1-5; abundance: many; v_gene: TRBV7-8; d_gene: NA
CDR3aa: CASSYPGDSYNEQFF; CDR3nt: TGTGCCAGCAGTTACCCGGGGGATTCCTACAATGAGCAGTTCTTC; j_gene: TRBJ2-1; abundance: NA; v_gene: TRBV6-2/TRBV6-3; d_gene: NA
CDR3aa: CVSSLSRGIGELFF; CDR3nt: TGTGTCAGCAGCTTAAGTAGGGGCATCGGGGAGCTGTTTTTT; j_gene: TRBJ2-2; abundance: NA; v_gene: TRBV11-3; d_gene: NA
CDR3aa: CASSWGGKEQFF; CDR3nt: TGTGCCAGCAGTTGGGGGGGAAAAGAGCAGTTCTTC; j_gene: TRBJ2-1; abundance: NA; v_gene: TRBV6-2/TRBV6-3; d_gene: TRBD2
CDR3aa: CASSLGRGWYNEQFF; CDR3nt: TGTGCCAGCAGCTTAGGCCGGGGTTGGTACAATGAGCAGTTCTTC; j_gene: TRBJ2-1; abundance: NA; v_gene: TRBV7-9; d_gene: NA
CDR3aa: CATDPVGGGYGYTF; CDR3nt: TGTGCTACAGACCCGGTCGGGGGCGGCTATGGCTACACCTTC; j_gene: TRBJ1-2; abundance: few; v_gene: TRBV12-5; d_gene: NA
CDR3aa: CSARDSQGYEQYF; CDR3nt: TGCAGTGCTAGAGATTCACAGGGCTACGAGCAGTACTTC; j_gene: TRBJ2-7; abundance: few; v_gene: TRBV20-1; d_gene: NA
CDR3aa: CASSEVGQGPGNTIYF; CDR3nt: TGTGCCAGCAGTGAAGTGGGACAGGGCCCTGGAAACACCATATATTTT; j_gene: TRBJ1-3; abundance: few; v_gene: TRBV2; d_gene: TRBD1
CDR3aa: CASSYSERGGSTDTQYF; CDR3nt: TGTGCCAGCAGCTACTCGGAGCGGGGGGGCTCCACAGATACGCAGTATTTT; j_gene: TRBJ2-3; abundance: many; v_gene: TRBV7-6; d_gene: TRBD2
CDR3aa: CASRRTGESYEQYF; CDR3nt: TGTGCCAGCAGGCGAACAGGGGAGTCCTACGAGCAGTACTTC; j_gene: TRBJ2-7; abundance: NA; v_gene: TRBV5-6; d_gene: TRBD1
CDR3aa: CASSPQGRYNEQFF; CDR3nt: TGTGCCAGCAGCCCCCAGGGAAGATACAATGAGCAGTTCTTC; j_gene: TRBJ2-1; abundance: few; v_gene: TRBV28; d_gene: NA
CDR3aa: CASSPPLSSVASTDTQYF; CDR3nt: TGTGCCAGCAGCCCCCCCCTTAGTAGCGTAGCTAGCACAGATACGCAGTATTTT; j_gene: TRBJ2-3; abundance: NA; v_gene: TRBV7-3; d_gene: NA
CDR3aa: CASSPTVDSNEKLFF; CDR3nt: TGTGCCAGCAGCCCGACAGTCGATTCCAATGAAAAACTGTTTTTT; j_gene: TRBJ1-4; abundance: NA; v_gene: TRBV4-2; d_gene: NA
CDR3aa: CSARATGGWETQYF; CDR3nt: TGCAGTGCTAGAGCAACAGGGGGCTGGGAGACCCAGTACTTC; j_gene: TRBJ2-5; abundance: few; v_gene: TRBV20-1; d_gene: TRBD1
CDR3aa: CSAPTTKGIEQYF; CDR3nt: TGCAGTGCTCCTACAACCAAAGGAATTGAGCAGTACTTC; j_gene: TRBJ2-7; abundance: NA; v_gene: TRBV20-1; d_gene: NA
CDR3aa: CASSMFGGADNEQFF; CDR3nt: TGTGCCAGTAGTATGTTCGGGGGGGCCGACAATGAGCAGTTCTTC; j_gene: TRBJ2-1; abundance: NA; v_gene: TRBV19; d_gene: TRBD2
CDR3aa: CASSLVGVNNSPLHF; CDR3nt: TGTGCCAGCAGTTTAGTTGGAGTGAATAATTCACCCCTCCACTTT; j_gene: TRBJ1-6; abundance: NA; v_gene: TRBV27; d_gene: NA
CDR3aa: CASIDRGRGAFF; CDR3nt: TGTGCCAGCATCGACAGGGGACGTGGGGCTTTCTTT; j_gene: TRBJ1-1; abundance: few; v_gene: TRBV2; d_gene: TRBD1
CDR3aa: CASSLEAVNTEAFF; CDR3nt: TGTGCCAGCAGCTTAGAGGCCGTGAACACTGAAGCTTTCTTT; j_gene: TRBJ1-1; abundance: NA; v_gene: TRBV7-9; d_gene: NA
CDR3aa: CASSQEESSFNQPQHF; CDR3nt: TGTGCCAGCAGCCAAGAAGAAAGTAGCTTCAATCAGCCCCAGCATTTT; j_gene: TRBJ1-5; abundance: NA; v_gene: TRBV4-2; d_gene: NA
CDR3aa: CASSKGLAGGYNEQFF; CDR3nt: TGTGCCAGCAGCAAGGGACTAGCGGGGGGGTACAATGAGCAGTTCTTC; j_gene: TRBJ2-1; abundance: NA; v_gene: TRBV2; d_gene: TRBD2
CDR3aa: CASSYRDYNEQFF; CDR3nt: TGTGCCAGCAGTTACAGGGACTACAATGAGCAGTTCTTC; j_gene: TRBJ2-1; abundance: many; v_gene: TRBV6-2/TRBV6-3; d_gene: NA
CDR3aa: CASSFRPENSYNEQFF; CDR3nt: TGTGCCAGCAGCTTCCGACCGGAAAACTCCTACAATGAGCAGTTCTTC; j_gene: TRBJ2-1; abundance: few; v_gene: TRBV6-5; d_gene: NA
CDR3aa: CASSLSYSRQGGIYTF; CDR3nt: TGTGCCAGCAGTTTATCCTACTCACGACAGGGAGGGATCTACACCTTC; j_gene: TRBJ1-2; abundance: NA; v_gene: TRBV28; d_gene: TRBD1
CDR3aa: CSGRDPKNIQYF; CDR3nt: TGCAGCGGGAGGGACCCCAAAAACATTCAGTACTTC; j_gene: TRBJ2-4; abundance: NA; v_gene: TRBV29-1; d_gene: NA
CDR3aa: CAIPKRSNVLTF; CDR3nt: TGTGCCATCCCCAAACGGTCCAACGTCCTGACTTTC; j_gene: TRBJ2-6; abundance: NA; v_gene: TRBV2; d_gene: NA
CDR3aa: CASSPSEQRGDTQYF; CDR3nt: TGTGCCAGCAGCCCATCGGAGCAGAGGGGAGATACGCAGTATTTT; j_gene: TRBJ2-3; abundance: NA; v_gene: TRBV7-9; d_gene: NA
CDR3aa: CASSHPRGTSEETQYF; CDR3nt: TGCGCCAGCAGCCACCCCCGTGGGACTAGCGAGGAGACCCAGTACTTC; j_gene: TRBJ2-5; abundance: many; v_gene: TRBV4-1; d_gene: TRBD2
CDR3aa: CASSGSGGTNNEQFF; CDR3nt: TGTGCCAGCAGTGGGAGCGGGGGGACAAACAATGAGCAGTTCTTC; j_gene: TRBJ2-1; abundance: NA; v_gene: TRBV28; d_gene: TRBD2
CDR3aa: CASSQDTGTEAFF; CDR3nt: TGTGCCAGCAGCCAAGATACAGGGACTGAAGCTTTCTTT; j_gene: TRBJ1-1; abundance: few; v_gene: TRBV3-1; d_gene: NA
CDR3aa: CASSRRQFTEAFF; CDR3nt: TGCGCCAGCAGCCGCAGACAGTTCACTGAAGCTTTCTTT; j_gene: TRBJ1-1; abundance: few; v_gene: TRBV4-1; d_gene: NA
CDR3aa: CASRPLGTNYGYTF; CDR3nt: TGTGCCAGCAGGCCTCTGGGGACGAACTATGGCTACACCTTC; j_gene: TRBJ1-2; abundance: few; v_gene: TRBV27; d_gene: NA
CDR3aa: CASSYTRTVMNTEAFF; CDR3nt: TGTGCCAGCAGTTACACCAGGACGGTCATGAACACTGAAGCTTTCTTT; j_gene: TRBJ1-1; abundance: NA; v_gene: TRBV6-5; d_gene: NA
CDR3aa: CASSLVGRQETQYF; CDR3nt: TGTGCCAGCAGCTTAGTGGGCAGACAAGAGACCCAGTACTTC; j_gene: TRBJ2-5; abundance: many; v_gene: TRBV7-9; d_gene: NA
CDR3aa: CASSLRDAPHQNTEAFF; CDR3nt: TGCGCCAGCAGTCTCCGAGACGCACCACACCAGAACACTGAAGCTTTCTTT; j_gene: TRBJ1-1; abundance: few; v_gene: TRBV23-1; d_gene: NA
CDR3aa: CASSLAGRAGVDGYTF; CDR3nt: TGTGCCAGCAGCTTAGCAGGTCGGGCAGGGGTAGATGGCTACACCTTC; j_gene: TRBJ1-2; abundance: NA; v_gene: TRBV7-9; d_gene: NA
CDR3aa: CASSLDWVDTTNTGELFF; CDR3nt: TGTGCCAGCAGCTTAGATTGGGTCGACACAACGAACACCGGGGAGCTGTTTTTT; j_gene: TRBJ2-2; abundance: many; v_gene: TRBV7-9; d_gene: NA